This T cell receptor (beta chain) was captured in a study of Ad26.COV2.S vaccination and SARS-CoV-2 variants. On the study more broadly: Enrolled in COV1001, the donor was in the Ad26.COV2.S trial arm, which received the vaccine.

Noted treatment: around 19 received Ad26.COV2.S at low or high dose, single or two shots; roughly five received placebo; per-sample allocation not given. Day 63 after the first vaccine or placebo injection was the time point for sampling. The table came from immunoSEQ multiplex PCR; TCRdb's copy has only in-frame clones and leaves some out. The sample has over 400,000 clones; around 92% are singletons. This CDR3 contains 15 residues. Germline V gene data show CDR1 as SGDLS and CDR2 as YYNGEE. V lost 3 bases and J lost 4; bases outside the gene matches: 6. The chain recombines TRBV9 with TRBJ1-4; 7 bases agree with TRBD1. The sequences come from peripheral blood, collected in a trial of Ad26.COV2.S vaccine versus placebo. The TCR sequence derives from a person between 18 and 65 years old who received the Ad26.COV2.S COVID-19 vaccine or a placebo. In DNA form, the CDR3 reads TGTGCCAGCAGCGCCACGACAGGGTTTAATGAAAAACTGTTTTTT. Translation: CASSATTGFNEKLFF.